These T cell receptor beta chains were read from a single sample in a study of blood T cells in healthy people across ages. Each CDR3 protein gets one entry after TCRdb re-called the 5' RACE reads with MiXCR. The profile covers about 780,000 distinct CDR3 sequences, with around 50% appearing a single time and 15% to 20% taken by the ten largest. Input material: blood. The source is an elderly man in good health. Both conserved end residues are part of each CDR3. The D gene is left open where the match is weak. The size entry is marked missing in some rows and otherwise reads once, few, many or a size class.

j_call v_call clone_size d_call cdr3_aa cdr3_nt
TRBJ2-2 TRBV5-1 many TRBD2 CASSSSGTTGELFF TGCGCCAGCAGCTCTAGCGGTACCACCGGGGAGCTGTTTTTT
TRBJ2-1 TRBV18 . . CASSPPIGEVSNEQFF TGTGCCAGCTCACCACCAATCGGAGAAGTGTCCAATGAGCAGTTCTTC
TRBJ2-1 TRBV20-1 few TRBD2 CSARDSGTTYNEQFF TGCAGTGCTAGAGATAGCGGGACTACATACAATGAGCAGTTCTTC
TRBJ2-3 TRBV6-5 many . CASSYGGGTQYF TGTGCCAGCAGTTACGGGGGCGGGACGCAGTATTTT
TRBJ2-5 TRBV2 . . CASSVTAEETQYF TGTGCCAGCAGTGTCACGGCGGAAGAGACCCAGTACTTC
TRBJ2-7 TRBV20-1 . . CSAPRGRVQYF TGCAGTGCCCCCCGGGGCAGGGTACAGTACTTC
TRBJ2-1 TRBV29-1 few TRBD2 CSVEGLAGINEQFF TGCAGCGTTGAGGGACTAGCGGGAATCAATGAGCAGTTCTTC
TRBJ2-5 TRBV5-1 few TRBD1 CASSSDRVGAYQETQYF TGCGCCAGCAGCTCCGACAGGGTGGGGGCCTACCAAGAGACCCAGTACTTC
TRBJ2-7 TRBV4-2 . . CASSQGDRDFRYNEQYF TGTGCCAGCAGCCAGGGCGACCGGGACTTTCGCTACAATGAGCAGTACTTC
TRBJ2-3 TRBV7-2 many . CASSLGGNRGDTQYF TGTGCCAGCAGCTTAGGAGGAAATCGGGGAGATACGCAGTATTTT